The sequence of this TCR beta chain was determined in a study of blood T cell repertoires in COVID-19. Study summary: Samples of COVID-19 (acute and convalescent) were obtained from the United States, Italy and Spain.

In the study's own analysis: Nucleated cell number was recorded as an estimate derived from reference gene primer amplification. TCRdb keeps only in-frame clones here, not all; method: immunoSEQ multiplex PCR. V, J and clone size derive from that table, while D and trimming were established from the DNA sequence. The data show approximately 170,000 clones, 80% to 85% seen once. The CDR3 is 15 amino acids. The V gene lost 3 bases and the J gene lost 0 bases, with 9 bases spanning the gap. Looked up from germline, CDR1 is MNHEY and CDR2 is SMNVEV (reference sequence). The receptor was derived from a human donor with acute or convalescent COVID-19. The donor label of this sample is uncertain. V gene TRBV27 combines with J gene TRBJ1-5; a possible D gene is TRBD1 (5 bases). Material for sequencing was peripheral blood. In nucleotides, the CDR3 is TGTGCCAGCAGTTTTGCCGGGGGTAGCAATCAGCCCCAGCATTTT. Amino acids: CASSFAGGSNQPQHF.